This T cell receptor (beta chain) was obtained from a study of blood T cells in healthy people across ages. This clonotype was counted between two and nine times. Sample-barcoded 5' priming and a J-beta primer mix drove a second PCR of about 7 to 11 cycles. TCRdb called the 5' RACE reads again in MiXCR, with one record for every CDR3 protein. Counted here are some 1,000,000 distinct CDR3 sequences, under 30% occurring once; the ten biggest clones make up approximately 0.71%. The CDR3 loop spans 11 amino acids. V gave up 3 bases and J gave up 6 bases, with 7 bases separating them. From germline, CDR1 is DFQATT and CDR2 SNEGSKA (reference sequence). Another study also made use of these data, one on T cells of mothers and their children. That work adds: Reads recorded for TCR beta CDR3 numbered over 8 million per mother and about 3 million per child. Mother-child pairs who were related displayed a slightly higher overlap than unrelated pairs, a difference that was non-significant.

The chain couples TRBV20-1 to TRBJ2-3; no clear D. This clonotype was sampled from a girl aged 2-10 years in good health. The sample was blood. The CDR3 bases are TGCAGTGCTAGGGTTACGGATACGCAGTATTTT. Translated, it gives CSARVTDTQYF.